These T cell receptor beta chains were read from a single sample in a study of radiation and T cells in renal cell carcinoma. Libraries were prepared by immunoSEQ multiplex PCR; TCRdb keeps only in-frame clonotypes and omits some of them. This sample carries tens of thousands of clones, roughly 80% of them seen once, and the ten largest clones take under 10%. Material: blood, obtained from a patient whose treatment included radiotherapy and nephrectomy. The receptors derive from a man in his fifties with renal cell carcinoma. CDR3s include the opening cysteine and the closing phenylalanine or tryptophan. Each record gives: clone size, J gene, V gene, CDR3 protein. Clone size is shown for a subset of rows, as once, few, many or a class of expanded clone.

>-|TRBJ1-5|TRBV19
CASSIPTRTGRGQPQHF
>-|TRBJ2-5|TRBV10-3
CAISASSGRASETQYF
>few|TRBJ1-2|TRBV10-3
CAISADRGDGYTF
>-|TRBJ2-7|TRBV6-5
CAVLPGGGSYEQYF
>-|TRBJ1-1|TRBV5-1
CASSLGQGFSGNTEAFF
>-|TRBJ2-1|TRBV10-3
CAIGTSGANEQFF
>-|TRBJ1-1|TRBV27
CASSVGGSEAFF
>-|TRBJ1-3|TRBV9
CASSGAGSGNTIYF
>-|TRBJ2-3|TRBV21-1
CASSKGLPFPDTQYF
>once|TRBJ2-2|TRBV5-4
CASSLESRTGELFF
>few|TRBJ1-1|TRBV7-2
CASSPPSTEAFF
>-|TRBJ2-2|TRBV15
CATGRAGTGELFF
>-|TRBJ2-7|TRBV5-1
CASSYGGAGYEQYF
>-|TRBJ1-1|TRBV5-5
CASSRNGVEAFF
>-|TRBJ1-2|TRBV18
CASSPNRVGRYTF
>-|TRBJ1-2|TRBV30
CAWSAQGALYGYTF
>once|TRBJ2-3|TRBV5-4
CASSSSGSTDTQYF
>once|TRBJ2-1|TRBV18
CASSPLAGGSVEQFF
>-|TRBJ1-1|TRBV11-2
CASSQRTGSLINTEAFF
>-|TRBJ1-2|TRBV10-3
CAISEGTGGLYGYTF
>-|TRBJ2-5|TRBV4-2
CASSPQAGVSRGRETQYF
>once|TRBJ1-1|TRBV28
CASSFPQGKNTEAFF
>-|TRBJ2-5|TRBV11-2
CASSLGSGEWVAQYF
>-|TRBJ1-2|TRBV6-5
CASSSDARGGYTF
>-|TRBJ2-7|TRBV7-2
CASSRDRGYEQYF
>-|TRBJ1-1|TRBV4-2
CASSQGTNTEAFF
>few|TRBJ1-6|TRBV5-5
CASSMGNGDSPLHF